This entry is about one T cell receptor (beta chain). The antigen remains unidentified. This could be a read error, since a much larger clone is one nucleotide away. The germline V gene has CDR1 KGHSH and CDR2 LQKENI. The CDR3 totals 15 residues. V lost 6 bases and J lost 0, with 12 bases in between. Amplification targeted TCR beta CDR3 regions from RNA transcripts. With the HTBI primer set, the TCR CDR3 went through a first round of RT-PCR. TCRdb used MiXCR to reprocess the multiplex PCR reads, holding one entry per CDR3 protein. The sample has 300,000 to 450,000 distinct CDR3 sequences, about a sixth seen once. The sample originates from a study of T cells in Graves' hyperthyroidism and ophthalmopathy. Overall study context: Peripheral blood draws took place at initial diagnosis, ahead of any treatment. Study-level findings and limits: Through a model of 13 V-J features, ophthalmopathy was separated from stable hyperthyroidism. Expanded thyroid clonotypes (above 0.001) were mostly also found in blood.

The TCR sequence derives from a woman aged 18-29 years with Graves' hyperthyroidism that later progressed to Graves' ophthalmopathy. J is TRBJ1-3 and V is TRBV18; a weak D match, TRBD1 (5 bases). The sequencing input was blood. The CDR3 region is CASSPDGTSGNTIYF. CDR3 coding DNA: TGTGCCAGCTCTCCGGACGGGACCTCTGGAAACACCATATATTTT.